The T cell receptor beta chain under discussion was sequenced for a study of T cells in Graves' hyperthyroidism and ophthalmopathy. V was clipped by 5 bases and J by 7 bases, with 26 bases between them. The germline gives CDR1 MNHNS, CDR2 SASEGT. This CDR3 is built from 18 residues. Amplification targeted TCR beta CDR3 regions from RNA transcripts. The HTBI set primed first-round TCR CDR3 RT-PCR. TCRdb analysed the multiplex PCR reads with MiXCR anew, one entry per CDR3 protein. The table has fewer than 400,000 distinct CDR3 sequences, 16% seen once. The V gene is TRBV6-1, the J gene TRBJ2-2; D might be TRBD2 (5 bases). Input material: blood. The TCR sequence derives from a man aged 25-45 years with Graves' hyperthyroidism. The DNA for the CDR3 is TGTGCCAGCAGTCAGCCAAGGAACTACGGACTCCGGGGCGGGGAGCTGTTTTTT. Translated, it gives CASSQPRNYGLRGGELFF.